The present TCR beta chain was sequenced within a study of early T cells in non-severe SARS-CoV-2 infection. Study information: Sequencing of bulk RNA from unsorted whole blood was done, without chain pairing.

Individual cDNA molecules were tagged with unique molecular identifiers. A single record per CDR3 protein comes from TCRdb applying MiXCR to the 5' RACE reads. The sample consists of more than 60,000 distinct CDR3 sequences, about 13% of them appearing once. The CDR3 extends over 17 amino acids. The J segment lost 1 base and the V segment lost 4 bases, leaving 11 bases of the junction unmatched. CDR1 is KGHSH, CDR2 LQKENI, per germline. Study observations and caveats: Lookups in VDJdb leaned toward anti-spike CD8 responses and missed private and CD4 specificities.

This clonotype was observed once. Its specificity is unknown. Material for sequencing was whole blood. The TCR originated in an adult who was a healthcare worker with PCR-confirmed SARS-CoV-2 infection or an uninfected control (not recorded which). This chain joins TRBV18 and TRBJ2-3, with TRBD1 matching 7 bases. CDR3 bases: TGTGCCAGCTCACGCTCCGGGACAGAAATCCGCACAGATACGCAGTATTTT. Its protein product is CASSRSGTEIRTDTQYF.